Following are 18 T cell receptor beta chains from one sample sequenced in a study of cytomegalovirus exposure and HLA in healthy donors. The table came from immunoSEQ multiplex PCR; TCRdb's copy has only in-frame clones and leaves some out. The sample holds tens of thousands of clones, about 92% seen once. Sequencing input: PBMCs. The receptors were gathered from a man aged 18 to 29 in good health and CMV-seronegative.

The gene calls are TRBV7-2 and TRBJ2-5; a weak D match, TRBD2 (6 bases). CDR3 length: 15 residues. Trimming cost V 0 bases and J 6 bases, with 14 bases left between them. Germline V gene lookup returns CDR1 SGHTA and CDR2 FQGNSA. The CDR3 here is CASSLAGTEGKTQYF. The CDR3, as DNA: TGTGCCAGCAGCTTAGCAGGGACTGAGGGGAAGACCCAGTACTTC.

The CDR3 nucleotides are TGTGCCTGGAGACACCGGGGAACCGGGGAGCTGTTTTTT. Protein product: CAWRHRGTGELFF. V gene TRBV30 combines with J gene TRBJ2-2, with a weak D call TRBD2 (5 bases). The CDR3 is 13 residues long. V lost 3 bases to trimming and J lost 5 bases, with 10 bases between them. CDR1 and CDR2 from the germline V gene are GTSNPN and SVGIG (reference sequence).

The chain carries TRBV19 and TRBJ1-2; 8 bases agree with TRBD1. Unmatched junction bases numbered 8, after V lost 10 bases and J lost 7 bases. The CDR3 is 12 residues long. Germline-derived CDR1 and CDR2 are LNHDA and SQIVND (reference sequence). The CDR3 loop reads CATGQGVAGYTF. In DNA form, the CDR3 reads TGTGCCACAGGACAGGGTGTCGCTGGCTACACCTTC.

V gene TRBV7-3 combines with J gene TRBJ2-3, with 9 bases fitting TRBD2. Germline values: CDR1 SGHTA, CDR2 FQGTGA. This CDR3 contains 15 residues. V lost 2 bases and J lost 3; bases outside the gene matches: 3. The CDR3 DNA sequence: TGTGCCAGCAGCTTAGCGGGAGGGCCGACAGATACGCAGTATTTT. This sequence encodes CASSLAGGPTDTQYF.

This clone was seen once. The chain uses TRBV21-1 and TRBJ2-1; the table's D call, TRBD2, was not checked against the DNA. TRBV21-1 is a documented pseudogene. The CDR3 runs 16 residues. This CDR3 is CASSKGGCGRFDEQFF. The CDR3, as DNA: TGTGCCAGCAGCAAAGGGGGGTGCGGGAGGTTCGATGAGCAGTTCTTC.

This CDR3 is CASSSGQSYEQYF. CDR3 DNA: TGTGCCAGCAGCTCCGGACAGTCCTACGAGCAGTACTTC. V and J are TRBV5-4 and TRBJ2-7, with D tentatively TRBD1 (6 bases). The CDR3 runs to 13 residues. V lost 3 bases and J lost 1, with 8 bases in between. In germline, CDR1 is SGHNT, CDR2 YYREEE (reference sequence).

V gene TRBV19 combines with J gene TRBJ1-5; TRBD1 matches 8 bases. The CDR3 contains 15 residues. Germline lookup yields CDR1 LNHDA and CDR2 SQIVND (reference sequence). Trimming cost V 7 bases and J 1 base; bases outside gene matches: 6. The CDR3 spells CASTPDRDSNQPQHF. DNA for the CDR3: TGTGCCAGTACCCCGGACAGGGACAGCAATCAGCCCCAGCATTTT.

In this sample, this clone turned up a few times. The rearrangement links TRBV28 to TRBJ2-2; TRBD2 agrees at 7 bases. V dropped 10 bases and J dropped 3; count of bases not matched to a gene: 11. This CDR3 has 15 amino acids. The germline gives CDR1 MDHEN, CDR2 SYDVKM. The CDR3 spells CATSFGGGHTGELFF. The CDR3 bases are TGTGCCACCTCTTTCGGGGGAGGGCACACCGGGGAGCTGTTTTTT. Supplemented by reference TRBV28 and TRBJ2-2, the full variable domain reads DVKVTQSSRYLVKRTGEKVFLECVQDMDHENMFWYRQDPGLGLRLIYFSYDVKMKEKGDIPEGYSVSREKKERFSLILESASTNQTSMYLCATSFGGGHTGELFFGEGSRLTVL.

This clone has only one observation. The chain links TRBV14 to TRBJ2-5; maybe TRBD1 (5 bases). The V gene lost 4 bases and the J gene lost 9 bases, with 9 bases spanning the gap. The CDR3 has 11 amino acids. CDR1 and CDR2 (germline): SGHDN, FVKESK. The CDR3 DNA follows: TGTGCCAGCAGCCTCTCAGGGCCCCAGTACTTC. Translating it yields CASSLSGPQYF.

This chain connects TRBV2 to TRBJ2-1, with 11 bases identical to TRBD2. Trimming at V came to 7 bases and at J to 7 bases, leaving 9 bases not matched to a gene. Germline CDR1 SNHLY, CDR2 FYNNEI. The length of the CDR3 is 15 residues. The CDR3 sequence: CASNSLAGGPNEQFF. The CDR3 DNA is TGTGCCAGCAATTCCCTAGCGGGAGGCCCAAATGAGCAGTTCTTC. Full variable domain (outside the CDR3, taken from reference TRBV2 and TRBJ2-1): EPEVTQTPSHQVTQMGQEVILRCVPISNHLYFYWYRQILGQKVEFLVSFYNNEISEKSEIFDDQFSVERPDGSNFTLKIRSTKLEDSAMYFCASNSLAGGPNEQFFGPGTRLTVL.

V gene TRBV29-1 combines with J gene TRBJ2-1, with TRBD2 identical over 8 bases. CDR3 size: 11 residues. V dropped 5 bases and J dropped 8; count of bases not matched to a gene: 2. Germline loops: CDR1 SQVTM, CDR2 ANQGSEA. CDR3 in amino acids: CSVLAGDEQFF. CDR3 DNA sequence: TGCAGCGTTCTAGCGGGCGATGAGCAGTTCTTC.

The CDR3 spells CASRQSGGRESDTQYF. The DNA for the CDR3 is TGCGCCAGCAGACAAAGCGGGGGGCGCGAGTCAGATACGCAGTATTTT. The chain carries TRBV4-1 and TRBJ2-3, with TRBD2 identical over 9 bases. Germline V gene lookup returns CDR1 MGHRA and CDR2 YSYEKL. V lost 6 bases and J lost 4; bases outside the gene matches: 11. CDR3 length equals 16 residues.

V is TRBV27 and J is TRBJ2-1; TRBD2 matches at 13 bases. V lost 4 bases and J lost 7; bases outside the gene matches: 10. The CDR3 runs 17 residues. CDR1 MNHEY and CDR2 SMNVEV come from the germline V gene (reference sequence). This CDR3 is CASSSNNGLAGANEQFF. Here the CDR3 DNA reads TGTGCCAGCAGTTCCAACAACGGACTAGCGGGAGCAAATGAGCAGTTCTTC.

This chain connects TRBV10-3 to TRBJ2-5; 7 bases map to TRBD1. The V gene's germline CDR1 is ENHRY and CDR2 SYGVKD. V lost 0 bases and J lost 5; bases outside the gene matches: 6. CDR3 length: 15 amino acids. CDR3 sequence: CAISESGLQGETQYF. The CDR3 DNA reads TGTGCCATCAGTGAGTCGGGTCTACAGGGGGAGACCCAGTACTTC.

This clone appeared a single time. V and J are TRBV19 and TRBJ2-3; weak D call: TRBD2 (6 bases). V was cut by 5 bases and J by 4 bases, with 22 bases left in between. Germline V CDR1 and CDR2: LNHDA, SQIVND (reference sequence). The CDR3 is made up of 17 amino acids. The CDR3, as DNA: TGTGCCAGTAGTCCCCTCACAACGGGGCGGAGGGCAGATACGCAGTATTTT. It specifies CASSPLTTGRRADTQYF.

V is TRBV11-2 and J is TRBJ2-7; 7 nucleotides align to TRBD1. The CDR3 sequence is 14 residues long. Germline V gene sequence: CDR1 SGHAT, CDR2 FQNNGV. J gave up 2 bases and V 5 bases, and 6 bases lay outside the gene matches. The CDR3: CASSAPGQPYEQYF. Here the CDR3 DNA reads TGTGCCAGCAGCGCACCGGGACAGCCCTACGAGCAGTACTTC.

A few counts support this clone. The V call is TRBV4-2, the J call TRBJ1-1; D perhaps matches TRBD1 (5 bases). Trimming removed 6 bases from V and 6 bases from J, with 20 bases in between. This CDR3 comprises 15 residues. In germline, CDR1 is LGHNA, CDR2 YNFKEQ. The CDR3 reads CASSVGGAIRSEAFF. CDR3 DNA: TGTGCCAGCAGTGTTGGAGGGGCGATCCGGTCTGAAGCTTTCTTT.

The chain uses TRBV28 and TRBJ2-5, with 7 bases lining up with TRBD2. Germline CDR1 MDHEN, CDR2 SYDVKM. The CDR3 is made up of 15 amino acids. J was trimmed by 3 bases and V by 5 bases; bases with no gene match: 9. This chain's CDR3 is CASSISGAGKETQYF. The CDR3 region has the DNA TGTGCCAGCAGTATAAGCGGGGCGGGGAAAGAGACCCAGTACTTC.